The 2 T cell receptor beta chains given below trace back to one sample, sequenced in a study of T-cell reconstitution after alpha-beta-depleted transplantation in children. The TCRbeta library incorporated unique molecular identifiers. TCRdb re-called the PCR reads through MiXCR, storing one row per CDR3 protein. The table lists 70,000 to 95,000 distinct CDR3 sequences, 15% to 18% of them singletons. The sample was PBMCs, mostly from graft donor cells, taken 180 days after TCRalphabeta/CD19-depleted stem cell transplant. The source of these receptors is a male patient between 2 and 10 years old who had a stem cell transplant for acute lymphoblastic leukemia, so the T cells may come from the graft donor.

This sequence joins TRBV12-3 or TRBV12-4 and TRBJ2-1; 7 bases line up with TRBD1. CDR3 length equals 15 residues. The V segment lost 0 bases and the J segment 6 bases; nucleotides outside the gene matches: 5. CDR3 sequence: CASSLATGPFNEQFF. In DNA, the CDR3 is TGTGCCAGCAGTTTAGCGACAGGGCCCTTCAATGAGCAGTTCTTC.

In its sample, this clonotype was seen many times. The V gene is TRBV7-6, the J gene TRBJ2-4, with 8 bases lining up with TRBD1. CDR3 length: 16 residues. The V segment lost 1 base and the J segment 7 bases; nucleotides outside the gene matches: 9. CDR1 is SGHVS and CDR2 is FNYEAQ in the germline V gene. For the CDR3, the DNA is TGTGCCAGCAGCTTAGGGGCAGGGGGCGACGGGAACATTCAGTACTTC. This codes for CASSLGAGGDGNIQYF.